This T cell receptor beta chain was sequenced for a study of T-cell reconstitution after alpha-beta-depleted transplantation in children. Findings and caveats of the study: At the one-year point after transplant, T-cell counts and TCRbeta diversity were found to come mostly from T cells that had been newly produced. There were reportedly several hundred expanded graft clones from which alpha-beta T cells came about two months after transplant. The origin of high day-60 TCRbeta diversity in some patients lay in surviving recipient T cells and thymic progenitors.

The CDR3 contains 13 residues. The germline CDR1 and CDR2 sequences are SNHLY and FYNNEI. The V gene end was trimmed by 7 bases and the J gene end by 2 bases; junction bases not matched to a gene: 5. Construction of the TCRbeta library involved unique molecular identifiers. TCRdb fed the PCR reads into MiXCR, producing one record per CDR3 protein. The table lists 440,000 or so distinct CDR3 sequences, roughly two fifths of them singletons. This clonotype occurred many times. Its target is not known. Here the sequenced sample was PBMCs, taken before TCRalphabeta/CD19-depleted stem cell transplant. This receptor was taken from a girl aged 2-15 years with aplastic anemia, due to receive a stem cell transplant. V and J are TRBV2 and TRBJ2-7; TRBD2 aligns across 7 bases. The CDR3, as DNA: TGTGCCAGCACTAGCGGAGGGACCTACGAGCAGTACTTC. This sequence encodes CASTSGGTYEQYF.